Following are 30 T cell receptor beta chains from one sample sequenced in a study of cytomegalovirus exposure and HLA in healthy donors. Primers for the PCR totalled 60 Vbeta and 13 Jbeta. TCRdb's table, derived via immunoSEQ multiplex PCR, lists solely in-frame clones and lacks some. This sample yields more than 130,000 clones, of which about 80% are seen a single time; about 3.8% belongs to the top ten. The sequencing input was PBMCs. The receptors stem from a man aged 18 to 35 in good health and CMV-seronegative.

The chain combines TRBV7-2 with TRBJ1-1; TRBD1 aligns across 10 bases. The CDR3 has 15 amino acids. The germline V gene encodes CDR1 SGHTA and CDR2 FQGNSA. The trim removed 3 bases at V and 0 bases at J, leaving 1 base unmatched. CDR3 in amino acids: CASSLTGGLNTEAFF. For the CDR3, the DNA is TGTGCCAGCAGCTTGACAGGGGGCCTGAACACTGAAGCTTTCTTT.

The chain combines TRBV11-2 with TRBJ1-2, with TRBD1 as a possible D gene (5 bases). The V end was cut by 3 bases, the J end by 4 bases, with 12 bases between. The CDR3 extends over 14 amino acids. CDR1 is SGHAT and CDR2 is FQNNGV in the germline V gene. The CDR3 sequence: CASSFTGDLYGYTF. The CDR3 bases are TGTGCCAGCAGCTTCACAGGAGACCTCTATGGCTACACCTTC.

As DNA, the CDR3 is TGTGCCACGACACCGAGAGGGTCCAGCAATCAGCCCCAGCATTTT. Protein: CATTPRGSSNQPQHF. This chain uses TRBV19 with TRBJ1-5; D remains unclear. The germline gives CDR1 LNHDA, CDR2 SQIVND (reference sequence). Deletions cut 10 bases from V and 1 base from J, with 17 bases between. The CDR3 covers 15 residues.

The chain employs TRBV10-3 and TRBJ2-3; TRBD2 agrees at 7 bases. This CDR3 contains 13 residues. Losses at the gene ends were 9 bases for V and 2 bases for J; bases not matched to a gene: 5. Germline V lookup: CDR1 ENHRY, CDR2 SYGVKD. The CDR3 nucleotides read TGTGCCATTTCAAGCGGGATCACAGATACGCAGTATTTT. Translating gives CAISSGITDTQYF.

V is TRBV14 and J is TRBJ2-2; 11 bases fit TRBD1. The length of the CDR3 is 19 residues. Germline CDR1 is SGHDN and CDR2 is FVKESK. Trimming took 4 bases from V and 1 from J; bases not matched to a gene: 11. CDR3 nucleotides: TGTGCCAGCAGCCGCCCCCGGGACAGGGGGGACCAGAACACCGGGGAGCTGTTTTTT. It is translated as CASSRPRDRGDQNTGELFF.

This clone has a single count. The V gene is TRBV18, the J gene TRBJ1-6; weak D call: TRBD1 (6 bases). V dropped 4 bases and J dropped 8 bases, with 12 bases sitting between them. Per the germline V gene, CDR1 is KGHSH and CDR2 is LQKENI. CDR3 size: 14 residues. The CDR3 here is CASSRTGFDSPLHF. Written as DNA, the CDR3 is TGTGCCAGCTCACGTACAGGGTTTGATTCACCCCTCCACTTT.

The chain links TRBV19 to TRBJ2-1; TRBD1 matches at 7 bases. J was trimmed by 5 bases and V by 0 bases; bases with no gene match: 13. This CDR3 comprises 18 residues. Germline values: CDR1 LNHDA, CDR2 SQIVND (reference sequence). In nucleotides, the CDR3 is TGTGCCAGTAGTATAGATTCGGGTAGTACAGGGGTCCACAATGAGCAGTTCTTC. This encodes CASSIDSGSTGVHNEQFF. Full variable domain (missing parts from reference TRBV19 and TRBJ2-1): DGGITQSPKYLFRKEGQNVTLSCEQNLNHDAMYWYRQDPGQGLRLIYYSQIVNDFQKGDIAEGYSVSREKKESFPLTVTSAQKNPTAFYLCASSIDSGSTGVHNEQFFGPGTRLTVL.

This chain links TRBV10-2 with TRBJ1-6, with D unclear. V was pared by 0 bases and J by 7 bases, with 13 bases between. Germline V lookup: CDR1 WSHSY, CDR2 SAAADI. There are 16 residues in the CDR3. CDR3 amino acids: CASSESVVSLNSPLHF. CDR3 nucleotides: TGCGCCAGCAGTGAGTCAGTGGTTAGCCTAAATTCACCCCTCCACTTT.

This chain connects TRBV27 to TRBJ2-4; 8 bases fit TRBD1. Germline V CDR1 and CDR2: MNHEY, SMNVEV (reference sequence). After removal of 4 bases from V and 1 base from J, the junction contained 6 bases not matched to a gene. The CDR3 extends over 16 amino acids. The CDR3 DNA follows: TGTGCCAGCAGTTCCCAGCCAGGGGGCGCCAAAAACATTCAGTACTTC. Its protein product is CASSSQPGGAKNIQYF.

Notes on this clone: The junction shows a germline mismatch at one end, possibly a read error. The chain joins TRBV5-1 to TRBJ1-2; 7 bases agree with TRBD1. The CDR3 length is 15 residues. Germline V gene lookup returns CDR1 SGHRS and CDR2 YFSETQ. CDR3 residues: CASSLEQGYNYDYTF. The DNA for the CDR3 is TGCGCCAGCAGCTTGGAACAGGGGTATAACTATGACTACACCTTC.

This chain links TRBV10-2 with TRBJ1-1; D perhaps matches TRBD1 (5 bases). The CDR3 length is 16 residues. From germline, CDR1 is WSHSY and CDR2 SAAADI. The V gene lost 0 bases and the J gene lost 3 bases, with 14 bases spanning the gap. CDR3 coding DNA: TGCGCCAGCAGTGAGTCGTTTACCGGGGGGGACACTGAAGCTTTCTTT. It yields the protein CASSESFTGGDTEAFF.

CDR3 residues: CASTRTGGSYEQYF. The CDR3 nucleotides read TGTGCCAGCACCAGGACAGGGGGCTCCTACGAGCAGTACTTC. The gene calls are TRBV2 and TRBJ2-7; 10 positions agree with TRBD1. This CDR3 contains 14 residues. The V gene's germline CDR1 is SNHLY and CDR2 FYNNEI. V was clipped by 7 bases and J by 0 bases; unmatched bases: 3.

The rearrangement uses TRBV2 and TRBJ2-5, with D possibly being TRBD2 (6 bases). The V gene's germline CDR1 is SNHLY and CDR2 FYNNEI. V lost 7 bases and J lost 5, with 20 bases in between. The CDR3 is 15 amino acids. As DNA, the CDR3 is TGTGCCAGCAAATTCCAGCGGGTAGAGGGGGAGACCCAGTACTTC. As protein: CASKFQRVEGETQYF.

J is TRBJ1-4 and V is TRBV28; a possible D gene is TRBD1 (6 bases). Trimming pared 3 bases from V and 6 bases from J, leaving 17 bases between. The CDR3 runs 16 residues. Germline V lookup: CDR1 MDHEN, CDR2 SYDVKM. CDR3 protein: CASSFAVGAGDEKLFF. CDR3 nucleotide sequence: TGTGCCAGCAGTTTTGCCGTTGGGGCAGGGGATGAAAAACTGTTTTTT.

The chain joins TRBV6-6 to TRBJ1-2, with a possible D match to TRBD1 (5 bases). Germline V gene sequence: CDR1 MNHNY, CDR2 SVGAGI (reference sequence). The CDR3 consists of 14 residues. With 5 bases removed from V and 5 bases from J, the gap between germline ends came to 15 bases. The CDR3 region is CASSGQRAGYGYTF. As DNA, the CDR3 is TGTGCCAGCAGTGGACAACGTGCGGGGTATGGCTACACCTTC.

This clone turned up a few times. The chain carries TRBV7-9 and TRBJ2-1; a weak D match, TRBD2 (6 bases). Germline CDR1 is SEHNR and CDR2 is FQNEAQ (reference sequence). This CDR3 is 13 amino acids long. Trimming removed 5 bases at V and 7 bases at J, with 12 bases between. For the CDR3, the DNA is TGTGCCAGCAGCCTACTAGCATCGAATGAGCAGTTCTTC. This translates into CASSLLASNEQFF.

The chain links TRBV11-3 to TRBJ1-3, with D possibly matching TRBD1 (6 bases). V gave up 5 bases and J gave up 0 bases, with 11 bases separating them. CDR1 is SGHNT and CDR2 is YENEEA in the germline V gene. The CDR3 has 15 amino acids. The CDR3 nucleotides are TGTGCCAGCAGCCCAGACAGGAGCTCTGGAAACACCATATATTTT. Its translation is CASSPDRSSGNTIYF.

This clone was detected only a few times. The chain carries TRBV13 and TRBJ2-7, with 10 bases fitting TRBD2. CDR1 and CDR2 (germline): PRHDT, FYEKMQ (reference sequence). This CDR3 comprises 16 residues. With V trimmed by 4 bases and J by 3 bases, 9 bases remained unmatched. The CDR3 here is CASSWGLAGARYEQYF. CDR3 DNA: TGTGCCAGCAGCTGGGGCCTAGCGGGAGCGCGCTACGAGCAGTACTTC. Full variable domain (missing parts from reference TRBV13 and TRBJ2-7): AAGVIQSPRHLIKEKRETATLKCYPIPRHDTVYWYQQGPGQDPQFLISFYEKMQSDKGSIPDRFSAQQFSDYHSELNMSSLELGDSALYFCASSWGLAGARYEQYFGPGTRLTVT.

This clone has more than one count but fewer than ten. CDR3 sequence: CASLGQGAEQYF. The DNA of the CDR3 is TGTGCCAGTTTAGGGCAGGGTGCCGAGCAGTACTTC. V gene TRBV19 combines with J gene TRBJ2-7; a possible D gene is TRBD1 (5 bases). The CDR3 runs to 12 residues. Per germline, CDR1 LNHDA and CDR2 SQIVND (reference sequence). V was cut by 8 bases and J by 6 bases, with 14 bases left in between.

This sequence joins TRBV19 and TRBJ1-4; TRBD1 agrees at 11 bases. V lost 7 bases to trimming and J lost 6 bases; unmatched junction nucleotides: 10. The CDR3 covers 16 residues. CDR1 is LNHDA, CDR2 SQIVND, per germline (reference sequence). The CDR3 reads CASNPRTGGKHEKLFF. The DNA of the CDR3 is TGTGCCAGTAACCCACGGACAGGGGGCAAGCATGAAAAACTGTTTTTT.

This clone was recorded a few times. The chain has TRBV6-5 and TRBJ1-4; possibly TRBD1 for D (6 bases). The CDR3 has 15 residues. Trimming removed 0 bases from V and 8 bases from J, with 13 bases in between. Germline CDR1 reads MNHEY; CDR2 reads SVGAGI. CDR3 loop: CASSYSTRGREKLFF. Written as DNA, the CDR3 is TGTGCCAGCAGTTACTCGACCAGGGGACGCGAAAAACTGTTTTTT.

The rearrangement joins TRBV11-1 to TRBJ2-3; 9 nucleotides align to TRBD2. This CDR3 is 17 amino acids long. Germline V gene lookup returns CDR1 SGHAT and CDR2 FQDESV (reference sequence). V shed 5 bases and J 0 bases; nucleotides not matched to a gene: 9. CDR3 DNA: TGTGCCAGCAGCCCTGGGCGGGAGGGCTTTAGCACAGATACGCAGTATTTT. The encoded protein is CASSPGREGFSTDTQYF.

This clone counts as medium-sized. V is TRBV7-9 and J is TRBJ2-7; TRBD2 agrees at 7 bases. CDR1 is SEHNR, CDR2 FQNEAQ, per germline (reference sequence). CDR3 length: 15 residues. V lost 4 bases and J lost 3; bases outside the gene matches: 9. The DNA for the CDR3 is TGTGCCAGCAGCTCTTGGACTAGTAGGTACTACGAGCAGTACTTC. Amino acids: CASSSWTSRYYEQYF.

The CDR3 coding sequence is TGTGCCAGCAGCTTACATCCTAGCGGGGAGCTAGCCAAAAACATTCAGTACTTC. Its protein product is CASSLHPSGELAKNIQYF. The chain uses TRBV7-8 and TRBJ2-4, with 9 bases identical to TRBD2. The CDR3 has 18 residues. Trimming removed 2 bases from V and 0 bases from J; junction bases left unmatched: 8. Germline V gene sequence: CDR1 SGHVS, CDR2 FQNEAQ. Full variable domain (remainder filled in from reference TRBV7-8 and TRBJ2-4): GAGVSQSPRYKVAKRGQDVALRCDPISGHVSLFWYQQALGQGPEFLTYFQNEAQLDKSGLPSDRFFAERPEGSVSTLKIQRTQQEDSAVYLCASSLHPSGELAKNIQYFGAGTRLSVL.

The V and J genes are TRBV10-1 and TRBJ2-1; a possible D gene is TRBD2 (6 bases). V shed 7 bases and J shed 9 bases, with 16 bases lying between them. CDR3 size: 13 residues. Germline V lookup: CDR1 WNHNN, CDR2 SYGVQD (reference sequence). CDR3 loop: CASNQGGTAEQFF. For the CDR3, the DNA is TGCGCCAGCAACCAGGGAGGAACAGCTGAGCAGTTCTTC.

The V call is TRBV6-9, the J call TRBJ2-6; D is unclear. With 5 bases removed from V and 4 bases from J, the gap between germline ends came to 12 bases. CDR3 size: 15 residues. Germline CDR1 and CDR2: MNHGY and SVAAGI. CDR3: CASSHELRGANVLTF. In nucleotides, the CDR3 is TGTGCCAGCAGTCATGAATTGCGGGGGGCCAACGTCCTGACTTTC.

This clone was seen only a few times. The gene calls are TRBV5-6 and TRBJ2-7, with 7 positions matching TRBD1. The ends lost 4 bases at V and 2 bases at J; junction bases unmatched: 3. CDR1 and CDR2 (germline): SGHDT, YYEEEE. This CDR3 region has 13 residues. The CDR3 DNA is TGTGCCAGCAGCCCCGGGACAGCCTACGAGCAGTACTTC. This sequence encodes CASSPGTAYEQYF. Variable domain in full (rest from reference TRBV5-6 and TRBJ2-7): DAGVTQSPTHLIKTRGQQVTLRCSPKSGHDTVSWYQQALGQGPQFIFQYYEEEERQRGNFPDRFSGHQFPNYSSELNVNALLLGDSALYLCASSPGTAYEQYFGPGTRLTVT.

The chain carries TRBV7-9 and TRBJ1-2; 8 bases line up with TRBD1. The germline V gene has CDR1 SEHNR and CDR2 FQNEAQ (reference sequence). There are 13 residues in the CDR3. V lost 5 bases, J lost 4 bases, and 3 bases stayed unmatched. DNA for the CDR3: TGTGCCAGCAGCCGCGGACAGGGCTATGGCTACACCTTC. It specifies CASSRGQGYGYTF.

CDR3 protein: CASSSPTGRIGDEQYF. The DNA for the CDR3 is TGTGCCAGCAGTTCGCCGACAGGGAGGATCGGCGACGAGCAGTACTTC. The V gene is TRBV6-5, the J gene TRBJ2-7, with D perhaps matching TRBD1 (7 bases). Germline assignment: CDR1 MNHEY and CDR2 SVGAGI. The V gene lost 4 bases and the J gene lost 5 bases, with 21 bases spanning the gap. The CDR3 consists of 16 residues.

This clone was observed a few times. This chain connects TRBV7-2 to TRBJ2-5; 10 bases are shared with TRBD2. The germline CDR1 and CDR2 sequences are SGHTA and FQGNSA. This CDR3 has 19 residues. V was clipped by 1 base and J by 5 bases; unmatched bases: 16. This CDR3 is CASSLVCLAGDSCPETQYF. The CDR3 region has the DNA TGTGCCAGCAGCTTAGTATGTCTAGCGGGAGATAGTTGTCCGGAGACCCAGTACTTC.